Below are 9 T cell receptor beta chains sequenced from a single sample in a study of blood T cell repertoires in COVID-19 (TCRdb year 2020). Library method: the immunoSEQ multiplex PCR assay. TCRdb re-hosts the immuneACCESS table, in-frame sequences only. Its copies lack some clones; in the studies checked, an unresolved V gene accounts for under half of them, and the cause for the rest is not known. The sample has approximately 200,000 clones on record, roughly 80% of them singletons. The top ten clonotypes cover 7.5% to 9% of the sample. The sample consisted of peripheral blood. These receptors came from a woman older than 75 with COVID-19, enrolled during active disease.

This chain joins TRBV19 and TRBJ2-1; D might be TRBD1 (5 bases). Germline V gives CDR1 LNHDA, CDR2 SQIVND (reference sequence). The CDR3 sequence is 15 residues long. V was shortened by 3 bases and J by 2 bases, with 11 bases between the two germline ends. CDR3 sequence: CASSMDTGAYNEQFF. CDR3 in DNA: TGTGCCAGTAGTATGGACACGGGCGCCTACAATGAGCAGTTCTTC.

The rearrangement links TRBV5-1 to TRBJ2-7; weak D call: TRBD1 (5 bases). Germline V gives CDR1 SGHRS, CDR2 YFSETQ. This CDR3 has 14 amino acids. V shed 2 bases and J shed 6 bases, with 15 bases lying between them. The CDR3 loop reads CASSFLGRRAEQYF. Here the CDR3 DNA reads TGCGCCAGCAGCTTTTTGGGGCGCAGGGCCGAGCAGTACTTC.

V gene TRBV11-2 combines with J gene TRBJ1-4; 8 bases align to TRBD1. After removal of 4 bases from V and 5 bases from J, the junction contained 9 bases not matched to a gene. This CDR3 is built from 16 residues. The germline V gene encodes CDR1 SGHAT and CDR2 FQNNGV. This CDR3 is CASSYSTGQGNEKLFF. The CDR3 bases are TGTGCCAGCAGCTATTCCACCGGACAGGGAAATGAAAAACTGTTTTTT.

There are a few counts of this clone. The chain joins TRBV28 to TRBJ1-6; D not certain. Trimming left V 8 bases short and J 7 bases short, with 15 bases between. Germline assignment: CDR1 MDHEN and CDR2 SYDVKM. The CDR3 covers 14 residues. The CDR3 region is CASRDGGRNSPLHF. The CDR3 region has the DNA TGTGCCAGCCGCGATGGAGGGCGAAATTCACCCCTCCACTTT.

This clone has more than one count but fewer than ten. This chain joins TRBV28 and TRBJ1-2; no clear D. From germline, CDR1 is MDHEN and CDR2 SYDVKM. With 5 bases removed from V and 6 bases from J, the gap between germline ends came to 13 bases. The CDR3 has 13 amino acids. CDR3: CASSGEGGHGYTF. The CDR3 nucleotides are TGTGCCAGCAGTGGGGAGGGAGGCCATGGCTACACCTTC.

The V and J genes are TRBV9 and TRBJ2-5; 9 bases fit TRBD2. This CDR3 has 16 amino acids. Germline V lookup: CDR1 SGDLS, CDR2 YYNGEE. V shed 0 bases and J 2 bases; nucleotides not matched to a gene: 5. CDR3 loop: CASSVAPTSGQETQYF. The DNA for the CDR3 is TGTGCCAGCAGCGTAGCCCCGACTAGCGGACAAGAGACCCAGTACTTC.

The J gene is TRBJ1-1, the V gene TRBV29-1; perhaps TRBD1 as D (6 bases). The CDR3 has 13 amino acids. V lost 7 bases and J lost 5, with 17 bases in between. Germline assignment: CDR1 SQVTM and CDR2 ANQGSEA. The CDR3 nucleotides read TGCAGCGCCGCAGGGGTAATTGCGACTGAAGCTTTCTTT. Translated: CSAAGVIATEAFF.

The CDR3 DNA sequence: TGTGCTAGTGGTTCCAAAACAGGGGGCGAGCAGTTCTTC. Encoded protein: CASGSKTGGEQFF. The gene calls are TRBV12-5 and TRBJ2-1, with 9 bases lining up with TRBD1. Losses at the gene ends were 4 bases for V and 10 bases for J; bases not matched to a gene: 5. The CDR3 loop spans 13 amino acids. CDR1 and CDR2 from the germline V gene are LGHNT and FRNRAP. Filled out from reference TRBV12-5 and TRBJ2-1, the complete variable domain reads DARVTQTPRHKVTEMGQEVTMRCQPILGHNTVFWYRQTMMQGLELLAYFRNRAPLDDSGMPKDRFSAEMPDATLATLKIQPSEPRDSAVYFCASGSKTGGEQFFGPGTRLTVL.

The chain joins TRBV19 to TRBJ1-3, with a possible D match to TRBD1 (6 bases). Trimming removed 3 bases at V and 2 bases at J, with 11 bases between. In germline, CDR1 is LNHDA, CDR2 SQIVND (reference sequence). The CDR3 is 15 amino acids. The CDR3 region has the DNA TGTGCCAGTAGTATCCAGTCAGGGGCTGGAAACACCATATATTTT. Translating it yields CASSIQSGAGNTIYF.